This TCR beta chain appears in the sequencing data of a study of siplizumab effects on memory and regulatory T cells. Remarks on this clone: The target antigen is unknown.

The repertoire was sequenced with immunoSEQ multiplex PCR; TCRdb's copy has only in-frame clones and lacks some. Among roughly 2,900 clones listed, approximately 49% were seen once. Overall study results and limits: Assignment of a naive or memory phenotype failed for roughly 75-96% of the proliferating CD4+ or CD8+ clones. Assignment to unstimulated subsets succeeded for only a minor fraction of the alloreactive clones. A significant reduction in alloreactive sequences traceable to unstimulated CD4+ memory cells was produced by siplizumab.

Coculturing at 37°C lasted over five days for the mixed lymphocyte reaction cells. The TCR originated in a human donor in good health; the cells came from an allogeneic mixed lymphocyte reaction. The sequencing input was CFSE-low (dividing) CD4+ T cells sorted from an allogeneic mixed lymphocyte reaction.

CDR3 nucleotides: TGTGCCAGCAGCCCCGGGACAGGAGTCAACACCGGGGAGCTGTTTTTT. Protein sequence: CASSPGTGVNTGELFF. The chain couples TRBV7-3 to TRBJ2-2, with 8 bases lining up with TRBD1. V lost 5 bases to trimming and J lost 2 bases; unmatched junction nucleotides: 7. Germline lookup yields CDR1 SGHTA and CDR2 FQGTGA. The CDR3 is 16 amino acids.